The rows below give T cell receptor beta chains drawn from one sample of a study of response to subunit inactivated influenza vaccine. One entry per CDR3 protein results from TCRdb running MiXCR on the RT-PCR reads. The sample holds about 530,000 distinct CDR3 sequences; approximately 12% are singletons and the top ten take 10% to 13%. Sequenced here: PBMCs from blood, sampled on the day of vaccination. All receptors come from a man in his fifties or sixties who received an inactivated influenza vaccine. The conserved cysteine and the conserved F or W are not part of the CDR3 here. The D gene is left open where the match is weak.

- | TRBJ2-3 | TRBV28 | ASSKRNTQY
- | TRBJ2-2 | TRBV14 | ASSHLYRGNTGELF
TRBD2 | TRBJ2-3 | TRBV30 | AWSGLLTGGIDTQY
- | TRBJ2-1 | TRBV7-9 | ASNRGNSSYNEQF
TRBD2 | TRBJ2-1 | TRBV12-3/TRBV12-4 | ASSFWLAGSPRGDEQF
- | TRBJ1-5 | TRBV7-2 | ASSLMVPGIRNQPQH
TRBD1 | TRBJ1-1 | TRBV20-1 | SARYRTGISTEAF
- | TRBJ1-6 | TRBV10-3 | ANRAGTNNSPLH
- | TRBJ2-6 | TRBV28 | ASRLSTSGANVLT
TRBD1 | TRBJ1-5 | TRBV15 | ATTDRVNQPQH
TRBD2 | TRBJ2-1 | TRBV15 | ATSRSLASGGYSYNEQF
- | TRBJ2-7 | TRBV6-2/TRBV6-3 | ASSYDRSIGNEQY
TRBD2 | TRBJ2-2 | TRBV7-8 | ASSGGLAGGINTGELF
TRBD1 | TRBJ2-3 | TRBV20-1 | SASDRGVSTDTQY
- | TRBJ2-2 | TRBV11-2 | ASSPSLRGAWTGELF
- | TRBJ2-7 | TRBV5-1 | ASSLGRSSSSYEQY